This record concerns one T cell receptor (beta chain) sequence. Its antigen is still unknown. Germline V gives CDR1 SGHTA, CDR2 FQGTGA. CDR3 length: 16 residues. The V end was cut by 5 bases, the J end by 0 bases, with 13 bases between. About 200 ng DNA, about 33,000 T cell genomes, went into each sorted-subset replicate PCR. Some clones are missing from TCRdb's copy, which holds only in-frame ones; the method was immunoSEQ multiplex PCR. This sample has over a million clones, with approximately 78% found just once. This sample was taken from a study of shared clonotypes between healthy human individuals. Study observations and caveats: Enrolling few donors narrowed the genetic and exposure-history diversity that was represented.

Healthy adults negative for HIV, lacking recent acute infections or vaccinations, served as donors. The chain has TRBV7-3 and TRBJ2-2; tentative D call: TRBD2 (6 bases). The clonotype was recovered from a man aged 18 to 35 in good health. Some clones in this sample may be carry-over from other donors' samples. Sequenced: memory CD4+ T cells from PBMCs. The subset was: CD45RA-negative fraction. In nucleotides, the CDR3 is TGTGCCAGCAGCATTAATAGCGGTGCGAACACCGGGGAGCTGTTTTTT. Its protein is CASSINSGANTGELFF.